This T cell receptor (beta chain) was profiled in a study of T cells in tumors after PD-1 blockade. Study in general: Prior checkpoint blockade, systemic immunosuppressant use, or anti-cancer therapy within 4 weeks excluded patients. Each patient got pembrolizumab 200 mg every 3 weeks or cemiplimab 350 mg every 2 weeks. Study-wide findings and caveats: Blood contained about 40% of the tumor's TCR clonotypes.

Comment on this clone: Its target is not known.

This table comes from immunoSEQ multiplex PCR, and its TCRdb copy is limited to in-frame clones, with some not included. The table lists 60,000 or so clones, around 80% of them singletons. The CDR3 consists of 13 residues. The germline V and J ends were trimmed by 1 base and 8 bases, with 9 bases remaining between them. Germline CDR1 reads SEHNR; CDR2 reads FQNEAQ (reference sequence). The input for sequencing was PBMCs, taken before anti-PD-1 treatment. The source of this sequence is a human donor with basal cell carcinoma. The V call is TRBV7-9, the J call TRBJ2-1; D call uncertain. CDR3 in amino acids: CASSLGGIDEQFF. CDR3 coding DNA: TGTGCCAGCAGCTTAGGTGGCATCGATGAGCAGTTCTTC.